Sequencing of this T cell receptor beta chain was carried out in a study of T cell responses to AZD1222 COVID-19 vaccine. Assay: immunoSEQ multiplex PCR; the TCRdb copy retains only in-frame clones and omits some. Of about 46,000 clones in the sample, roughly 89% were seen once. Details on this clone: Its target is not known.

Overall study results and limits: Seropositivity was recorded at baseline in only 6 or 7 AZD1222 recipients. Spike-specific TCR repertoires showed rising breadth and depth after two AZD1222 doses. The span of vaccine-associated CD4 TCRs extended across spike, with dominance at 160-218 and 743-854.

The CDR3 consists of 15 residues. Germline-derived CDR1 and CDR2 are LGHDT and YNNKEL (reference sequence). V gave up 4 bases and J gave up 4 bases, with 14 bases separating them. The TCR was taken from an adult who received the AZD1222 COVID-19 vaccine. The chain is built from TRBV3-1 (or the pseudogene TRBV3-2) and TRBJ2-1, with D possibly TRBD1 on 5 matching bases. The input for sequencing was peripheral blood, taken 28 days after the second AZD1222 dose. The CDR3 reads CASSPWGRVYNEQFF. The CDR3 region has the DNA TGTGCCAGCAGCCCTTGGGGCAGGGTGTACAATGAGCAGTTCTTC.